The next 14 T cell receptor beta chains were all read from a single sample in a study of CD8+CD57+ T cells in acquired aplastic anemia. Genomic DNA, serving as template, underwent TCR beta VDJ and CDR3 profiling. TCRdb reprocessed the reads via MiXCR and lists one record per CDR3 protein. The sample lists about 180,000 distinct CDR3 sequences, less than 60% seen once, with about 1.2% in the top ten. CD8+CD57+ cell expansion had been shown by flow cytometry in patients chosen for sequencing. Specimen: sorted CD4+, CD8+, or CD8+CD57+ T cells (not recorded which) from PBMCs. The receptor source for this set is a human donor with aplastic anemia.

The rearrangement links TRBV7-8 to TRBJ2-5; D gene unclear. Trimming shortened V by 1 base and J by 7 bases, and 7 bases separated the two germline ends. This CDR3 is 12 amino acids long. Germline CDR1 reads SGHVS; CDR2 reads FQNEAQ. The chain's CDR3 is CASSLGAGTQYF. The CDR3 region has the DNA TGTGCCAGCAGCTTAGGGGCAGGGACCCAGTACTTC.

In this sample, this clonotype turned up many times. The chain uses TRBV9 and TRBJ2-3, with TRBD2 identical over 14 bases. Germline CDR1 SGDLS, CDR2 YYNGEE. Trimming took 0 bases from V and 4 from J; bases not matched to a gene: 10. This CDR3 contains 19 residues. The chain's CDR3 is CASSVGPPRLAGGSDTQYF. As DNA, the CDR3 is TGTGCCAGCAGCGTAGGTCCGCCCCGACTAGCGGGGGGGTCAGATACGCAGTATTTT.

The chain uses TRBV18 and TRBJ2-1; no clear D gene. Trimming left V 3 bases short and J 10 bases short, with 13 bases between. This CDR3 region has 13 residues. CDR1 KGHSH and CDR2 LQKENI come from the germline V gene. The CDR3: CASSPSDTWEQFF. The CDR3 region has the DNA TGTGCCAGCTCACCCAGTGATACGTGGGAGCAGTTCTTC. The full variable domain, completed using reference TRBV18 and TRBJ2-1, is NAGVMQNPRHLVRRRGQEARLRCSPMKGHSHVYWYRQLPEEGLKFMVYLQKENIIDESGMPKERFSAEFPKEGPSILRIQQVVRGDSAAYFCASSPSDTWEQFFGPGTRLTVL.

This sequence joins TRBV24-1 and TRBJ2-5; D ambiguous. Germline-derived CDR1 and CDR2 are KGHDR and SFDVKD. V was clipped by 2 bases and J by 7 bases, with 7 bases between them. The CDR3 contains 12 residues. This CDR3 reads CATSDYKGTQYF. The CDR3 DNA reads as TGTGCCACCAGTGATTATAAGGGGACCCAGTACTTC.

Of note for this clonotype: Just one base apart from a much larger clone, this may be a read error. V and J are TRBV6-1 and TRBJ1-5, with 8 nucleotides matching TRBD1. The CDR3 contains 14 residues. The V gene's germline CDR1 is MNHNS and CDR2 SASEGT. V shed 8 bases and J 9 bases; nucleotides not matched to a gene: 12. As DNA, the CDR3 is TGTGCCAGCGGCCCCCAGGGGGCGGAGGGGCCCCAGCATTTT. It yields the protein CASGPQGAEGPQHF.

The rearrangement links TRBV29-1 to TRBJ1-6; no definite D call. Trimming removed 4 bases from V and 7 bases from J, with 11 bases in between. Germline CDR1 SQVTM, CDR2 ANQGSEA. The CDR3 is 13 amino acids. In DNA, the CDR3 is TGCAGCGTTGCGGCGGACCAAAATTCACCCCTCCACTTT. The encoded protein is CSVAADQNSPLHF.

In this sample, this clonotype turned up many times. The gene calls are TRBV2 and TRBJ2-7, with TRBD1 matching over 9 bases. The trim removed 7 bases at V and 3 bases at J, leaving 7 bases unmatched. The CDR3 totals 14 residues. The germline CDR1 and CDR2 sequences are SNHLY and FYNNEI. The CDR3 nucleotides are TGTGCCAGCATGAGGGGACAGGGACACTACGAGCAGTACTTC. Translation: CASMRGQGHYEQYF. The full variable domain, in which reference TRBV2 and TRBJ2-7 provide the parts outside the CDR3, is EPEVTQTPSHQVTQMGQEVILRCVPISNHLYFYWYRQILGQKVEFLVSFYNNEISEKSEIFDDQFSVERPDGSNFTLKIRSTKLEDSAMYFCASMRGQGHYEQYFGPGTRLTVT.

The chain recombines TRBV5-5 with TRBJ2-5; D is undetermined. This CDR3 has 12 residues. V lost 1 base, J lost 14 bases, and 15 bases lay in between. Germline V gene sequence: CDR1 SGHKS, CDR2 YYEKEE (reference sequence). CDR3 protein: CASSLLQLSYYF. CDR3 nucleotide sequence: TGTGCCAGCAGCTTGTTACAGCTATCCTACTACTTC. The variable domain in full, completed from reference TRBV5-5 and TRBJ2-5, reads DAGVTQSPTHLIKTRGQQVTLRCSPISGHKSVSWYQQVLGQGPQFIFQYYEKEERGRGNFPDRFSARQFPNYSSELNVNALLLGDSALYLCASSLLQLSYYFGPGTRLLVL.

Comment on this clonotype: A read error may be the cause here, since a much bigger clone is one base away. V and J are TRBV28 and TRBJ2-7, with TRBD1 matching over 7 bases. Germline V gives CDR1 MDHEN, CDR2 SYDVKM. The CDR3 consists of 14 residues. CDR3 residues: CANSFAQGRYEQYF. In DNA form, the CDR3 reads TGTGCCAACAGTTTCGCACAGGGGCGTTACGAGCAGTACTTC.

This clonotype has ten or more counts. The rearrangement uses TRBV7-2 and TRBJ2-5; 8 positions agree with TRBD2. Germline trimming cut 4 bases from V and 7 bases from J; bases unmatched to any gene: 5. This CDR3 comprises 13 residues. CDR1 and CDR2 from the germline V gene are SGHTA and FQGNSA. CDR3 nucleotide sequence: TGTGCCAGCAGCTCGGCGGGAGGAGGGACCCAGTACTTC. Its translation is CASSSAGGGTQYF.

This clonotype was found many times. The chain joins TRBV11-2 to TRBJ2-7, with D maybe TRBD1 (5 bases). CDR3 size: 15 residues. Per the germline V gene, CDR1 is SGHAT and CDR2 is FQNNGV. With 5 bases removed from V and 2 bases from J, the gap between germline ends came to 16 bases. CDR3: CASSPMAGMAYEQYF. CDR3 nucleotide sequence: TGTGCCAGCAGCCCTATGGCAGGGATGGCCTACGAGCAGTACTTC.

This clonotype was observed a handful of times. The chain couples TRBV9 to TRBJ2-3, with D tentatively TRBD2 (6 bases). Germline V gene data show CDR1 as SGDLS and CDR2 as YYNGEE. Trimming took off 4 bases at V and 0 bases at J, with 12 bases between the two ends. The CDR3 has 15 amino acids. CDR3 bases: TGTGCCAGCAGCTTATCCGGGAGTAGCACAGATACGCAGTATTTT. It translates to CASSLSGSSTDTQYF.

CDR3 region: CASSLVVGSNYGYTF. The CDR3 DNA follows: TGTGCCAGCAGCTTGGTCGTGGGCAGCAACTATGGCTACACCTTC. V and J are TRBV5-5 and TRBJ1-2; D is ambiguous. The CDR3 contains 15 residues. Per the germline V gene, CDR1 is SGHKS and CDR2 is YYEKEE (reference sequence). The ends were cut back, 0 bases at V and 2 bases at J, with 11 bases in the middle.

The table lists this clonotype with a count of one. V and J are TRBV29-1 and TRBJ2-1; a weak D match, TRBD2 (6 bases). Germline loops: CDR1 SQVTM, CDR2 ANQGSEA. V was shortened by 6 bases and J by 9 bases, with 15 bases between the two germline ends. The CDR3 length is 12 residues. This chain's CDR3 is CSVKGLGIEQFF. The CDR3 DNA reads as TGCAGCGTAAAGGGACTGGGGATTGAGCAGTTCTTC.